A single sample is the source of the 23 T cell receptor beta chains below, sequenced in a study of T cells in women clearing cervical HPV infection. Clones were sequenced by immunoSEQ multiplex PCR, and TCRdb holds only the in-frame ones, with some missing. The record lists about 40,000 clones, of which the ten most abundant hold 4.5% to 6%. The sequenced material came from blood buffy coat. Receptor source: a woman aged 18-70 years with a cervical HPV16 infection that either progressed to CIN3+ or cleared (not recorded which).

Remarks on this clone: The CDR3 end lies 3 residues beyond the end of the read and is filled in from the germline J gene. This chain joins TRBV24-1 and TRBJ2-2; perhaps TRBD1 as D (6 bases). This CDR3 is 18 amino acids long. Germline CDR1 is KGHDR and CDR2 is SFDVKD. Trimming shortened V by 2 bases and J by 3 bases, and 18 bases separated the two germline ends. The CDR3 DNA, read in part, is TGTGCCACCAGTGATTCCCCGCTAACAGGGTCGGACACCGGGGAG. Protein: CATSDSPLTGSDTGE. The complete CDR3 sequence is CATSDSPLTGSDTGELFF.

Of note for this clone: At one end, the junction sequence differs from germline, possibly due to a read error. The read comes to an end 3 residues before the CDR3 does, leaving the germline J gene to fill in the end. The gene calls are TRBV4-2 and TRBJ2-1; 8 bases are shared with TRBD1. CDR3 length: 14 residues. The germline gives CDR1 LGHNA, CDR2 YNFKEQ. The covered CDR3 bases are TGCGCCAGCAGGCCGGGACAGGACTACAATGAG. Its protein is CASRPGQDYNE. The entire CDR3 sequence reads CASRPGQDYNEQFF.

As regards this clone: From the germline J gene comes the end of the CDR3, since the read stops 3 residues before it. V usage is TRBV19 and J usage is TRBJ2-3; 13 nucleotides align to TRBD2. Germline V lookup: CDR1 LNHDA, CDR2 SQIVND (reference sequence). V lost 3 bases and J lost 3; bases outside the gene matches: 3. This CDR3 is built from 16 residues. The CDR3 is CASSIGLAGATDTQYF. The part of the CDR3 DNA that was read is TGTGCCAGTAGTATTGGACTAGCGGGAGCAACAGATACG. The complete variable domain, with remaining parts taken from reference TRBV19 and TRBJ2-3, reads DGGITQSPKYLFRKEGQNVTLSCEQNLNHDAMYWYRQDPGQGLRLIYYSQIVNDFQKGDIAEGYSVSREKKESFPLTVTSAQKNPTAFYLCASSIGLAGATDTQYFGPGTRLTVL.

As regards this clone: The read gets to within 3 residues of the CDR3 end, and the germline J gene fills in the rest. The chain employs TRBV19 and TRBJ1-5; 9 positions agree with TRBD1. The CDR3 has 16 residues. Trimming at V came to 6 bases and at J to 4 bases, leaving 10 bases not matched to a gene. Germline loops: CDR1 LNHDA, CDR2 SQIVND (reference sequence). The CDR3 loop reads CASSQTGGDGNQPQHF. The sequenced part of the CDR3 DNA is TGTGCCAGTAGCCAGACAGGGGGAGATGGTAATCAGCCC.

With regard to this clone: Read data end 3 residues before the CDR3 end; the end is taken from the germline J gene. This chain uses TRBV5-4 with TRBJ2-1; D unclear. V lost 7 bases and J 5 bases, leaving 13 bases between the germline ends. This CDR3 is 13 amino acids long. Germline assignment: CDR1 SGHNT and CDR2 YYREEE (reference sequence). Partial CDR3 DNA: TGTGCCAGCGGGCGCCTACCCAACAATGAG. Protein: CASGRLPNNE. The CDR3 in full is CASGRLPNNEQFF.

Incomplete CDR3 DNA: TGTGCCAGCAGTCAGACAGCTAACTATGGC. Its translation: CASSQTANYG. The full CDR3 protein reads CASSQTANYGYTF. The chain employs TRBV27 and TRBJ1-2; maybe TRBD1 (5 bases). The read halts 3 residues ahead of the CDR3 end, with the missing end drawn from the germline J gene. The CDR3 extends over 13 amino acids. From germline, CDR1 is MNHEY and CDR2 SMNVEV (reference sequence). V lost 5 bases and J 0 bases, leaving 7 bases between the germline ends.

For this clone: The read terminates 3 residues before the CDR3 end, so the remaining end is supplied by the germline J gene. This chain uses TRBV18 with TRBJ1-2; 8 nucleotides agree with TRBD1. CDR1 is KGHSH, CDR2 LQKENI, per germline. V trimming: 3 bases; J trimming: 2 bases; junction bases outside the gene matches: 2. The CDR3 is 14 residues long. The covered CDR3 bases are TGTGCCAGCTCACCCCGGGACAGGAACTATGGC. Its protein product is CASSPRDRNYG. The entire CDR3 protein is CASSPRDRNYGYTF.

Comment on this clone: The CDR3 is cut off 3 residues early in the read; its end comes from the germline J gene. The chain links TRBV7-3 to TRBJ2-2; 7 bases are shared with TRBD2. Germline CDR1 is SGHTA and CDR2 is FQGTGA. This CDR3 has 15 residues. Trimming took 1 base from V and 7 from J; bases not matched to a gene: 6. The CDR3 protein is CASSLMAGEVGELFF. The part of the CDR3 DNA that was read is TGTGCCAGCAGCTTAATGGCGGGAGAGGTCGGGGAG.

This chain's CDR3 is CASSFAGANYGYTF. CDR3 DNA, as far as it was read: TGTGCCAGCAGCTTTGCAGGGGCTAACTATGGC. The rearrangement joins TRBV7-2 to TRBJ1-2, with D possibly being TRBD1 (6 bases). The read falls 3 residues short of the CDR3 end, and the missing part is taken from the germline J gene. The germline V gene has CDR1 SGHTA and CDR2 FQGNSA. V lost 3 bases and J 0 bases, leaving 8 bases between the germline ends. CDR3 size: 14 residues.

The sequenced CDR3 bases are TGTGCCAGCAGTGCGAACAGGGGCTACGAG. Translating gives CASSANRGYE. The complete CDR3 reads CASSANRGYEQYF. The genes are TRBV6-1 and TRBJ2-7, with 7 nucleotides matching TRBD1. The CDR3 goes on 3 residues after the read ends, and that part is filled in from the germline J gene. V was clipped by 4 bases and J by 3 bases; unmatched bases: 3. The CDR3 length is 13 residues. Germline CDR1 and CDR2: MNHNS and SASEGT.

By frequency, this clone registers large. The read stops 3 residues short of the end of the CDR3; the missing end is completed from the germline J gene. The rearrangement joins TRBV19 to TRBJ2-1; 9 positions agree with TRBD1. The CDR3 is 15 residues long. After removal of 4 bases from V and 4 bases from J, the junction contained 5 bases not matched to a gene. The germline V gene encodes CDR1 LNHDA and CDR2 SQIVND (reference sequence). The part of the CDR3 DNA that was read is TGTGCCAGTAGTACCGGGACAGGGACTTACAATGAG. As protein: CASSTGTGTYNE. The CDR3 as a whole reads CASSTGTGTYNEQFF.

Details on this clone: The read halts 3 residues ahead of the CDR3 end, with the missing end drawn from the germline J gene. V and J are TRBV5-6 and TRBJ2-4; D unclear. This CDR3 contains 13 residues. Per the germline V gene, CDR1 is SGHDT and CDR2 is YYEEEE. The germline V and J ends were trimmed by 5 bases and 3 bases, with 9 bases remaining between them. The CDR3 here is CASRTYGKNIQYF. Partial CDR3 DNA: TGTGCCAGCAGGACTTACGGCAAAAACATT.

CDR3 protein: CASSYSRTSGNTGELFF. The covered CDR3 bases are TGTGCCAGCAGTTACTCCCGGACTAGCGGGAACACCGGGGAG. The chain is built from TRBV6-2 or TRBV6-3 and TRBJ2-2, with 10 bases identical to TRBD2. The CDR3 end is not reached by the read, which stops 3 residues before it; the germline J gene fills it in. V was clipped by 0 bases and J by 1 base; unmatched bases: 2. Germline CDR1 and CDR2: MNHEY and SVGEGT. The CDR3 sequence is 17 residues long.

About this clone: The read ends 3 residues before the CDR3 terminus; that terminus is restored from the germline J gene. This chain connects TRBV20-1 to TRBJ2-7, with 16 bases fitting TRBD2. Germline V gene sequence: CDR1 DFQATT, CDR2 SNEGSKA (reference sequence). V lost 6 bases to trimming and J lost 0 bases; unmatched junction nucleotides: 14. The CDR3 runs to 19 residues. CDR3 DNA (partial): TGCAGTGCCAAAGGATCCGGGACTAGCGGGAGGGCCGGCTCCTACGAG. It encodes CSAKGSGTSGRAGSYE. The CDR3, in full, reads CSAKGSGTSGRAGSYEQYF.

Comment on this clone: The read stops 3 residues short of the end of the CDR3; the missing end is completed from the germline J gene. The V and J genes are TRBV20-1 and TRBJ2-7, with D perhaps TRBD1 (6 bases). The CDR3 is 15 residues long. Germline-derived CDR1 and CDR2 are DFQATT and SNEGSKA (reference sequence). V was trimmed by 2 bases and J by 0 bases, leaving 14 bases between them. The sequenced CDR3 bases are TGCAGTGCTAGATCTATCTGGGACACCTCCTACGAG. It encodes CSARSIWDTSYE. The whole CDR3 is CSARSIWDTSYEQYF.

In the case of this clone: The DNA ends 3 residues before the CDR3 does, and the rest of the CDR3 is filled in from the germline J gene. J is TRBJ1-5 and V is TRBV6-1, with TRBD1 matching 9 bases. This CDR3 region has 16 residues. The junction had 6 bases not matched to a gene; V was cut back by 1 base and J by 5 bases. The germline V gene encodes CDR1 MNHNS and CDR2 SASEGT. Partial CDR3 DNA: TGTGCCAGCAGTGAAGGACAGGGGGGTCGGGATCAGCCC. Its translation: CASSEGQGGRDQP. The whole CDR3 sequence reads CASSEGQGGRDQPQHF.

Concerning this clone itself: The read terminates 3 residues before the CDR3 end, so the remaining end is supplied by the germline J gene. The rearrangement joins TRBV5-4 to TRBJ1-2; weak D call: TRBD1 (6 bases). The CDR3 sequence is 14 residues long. CDR1 SGHNT and CDR2 YYREEE come from the germline V gene (reference sequence). V shed 1 base and J shed 4 bases, with 11 bases lying between them. CDR3 residues: CASSLYGRGYGYTF. The CDR3 bases that were read are TGTGCCAGCAGCTTGTACGGCAGGGGCTATGGC.

On this clone itself: The read ends 3 residues shy of where the CDR3 ends; the end is completed using the germline J gene. This chain joins TRBV6-2 or TRBV6-3 and TRBJ2-3, with D perhaps TRBD2 (5 bases). Germline V gene lookup returns CDR1 MNHEY and CDR2 SVGEGT. This CDR3 contains 15 residues. The CDR3: CASSYGGVRQETQYF. CDR3 DNA, as far as it was read: TGTGCCAGCAGTTACGGAGGAGTCAGGCAAGAGACG.

With regard to this clone: The read halts 3 residues ahead of the CDR3 end, with the missing end drawn from the germline J gene. The sample carries other DNA sequences with the same CDR3. The V and J genes are TRBV7-9 and TRBJ1-1; unclear D gene. Germline V gives CDR1 SEHNR, CDR2 FQNEAQ (reference sequence). CDR3 length: 11 amino acids. CDR3 amino acids: CASSAGSVAFF. The sequenced CDR3 bases are TGTGCCAGCAGCGCAGGTTCCGTA.

Of note for this clone: The sequenced fragment ends 3 residues before the CDR3 boundary, so the rest is inferred from the germline J gene. The chain carries TRBV10-2 and TRBJ1-2; TRBD1 matches 7 bases. In germline, CDR1 is WSHSY, CDR2 SAAADI. J gave up 3 bases and V 3 bases, and 4 bases lay outside the gene matches. The CDR3 runs 14 residues. CDR3 bases read: TGCGCCAGCAGTGACCCGGGACAGTACTATGGC. This translates into CASSDPGQYYG. The CDR3 reads in full as CASSDPGQYYGYTF.

About this clone: Read coverage stops 3 residues before the CDR3 terminus; the germline J gene supplies the remainder. The chain links TRBV15 to TRBJ2-3; 7 nucleotides match TRBD2. With 6 bases clipped from V and 3 bases from J, the junction kept 9 bases outside the gene matches. The CDR3 length is 15 residues. CDR1 and CDR2 from the germline V gene are LNHNV and YYDKDF (reference sequence). The covered CDR3 bases are TGTGCCACCAGTTTAGGCGGGAGTTTTACAGATACG. Amino acids: CATSLGGSFTDT. The complete CDR3 protein is CATSLGGSFTDTQYF.

A word on this clone: The read halts 3 residues ahead of the CDR3 end, with the missing end drawn from the germline J gene. V is TRBV6-2 or TRBV6-3 and J is TRBJ1-5; D not resolved. The CDR3 has 15 residues. Trimming pared 7 bases from V and 0 bases from J, leaving 13 bases between. Germline-derived CDR1 and CDR2 are MNHEY and SVGEGT. Partial CDR3 DNA: TGTGCCAGCAAAGGGTTCCAATATAGCAATCAGCCC. As protein: CASKGFQYSNQP. The entire CDR3 sequence reads CASKGFQYSNQPQHF.

On this clone: Coverage ceases 3 residues before the CDR3 finishes, and the germline J gene fills in the end. V usage is TRBV19 and J usage is TRBJ2-1; a possible D gene is TRBD1 (6 bases). This CDR3 spans 13 amino acids. Trimming cost V 5 bases and J 9 bases, with 14 bases left between them. CDR1 LNHDA and CDR2 SQIVND come from the germline V gene (reference sequence). CDR3 residues: CASSWGQLGEQFF. The covered CDR3 bases are TGTGCCAGTAGTTGGGGACAATTGGGTGAG.